This TCR beta chain was documented in a study of response to subunit inactivated influenza vaccine. Study observations and caveats: Authors proposed each seasonal influenza vaccination draws in few new T cells.

The V and J ends lost 5 bases and 7 bases respectively, with 17 bases between them. CDR3 length: 15 amino acids. Germline values: CDR1 MNHEY, CDR2 SVGEGT. Of note for this clonotype: Its antigen is unknown.

TCRdb ran MiXCR on the RT-PCR reads and lists one entry per CDR3 protein. The repertoire holds 700,000 to 900,000 distinct CDR3 sequences, with about 20% as singletons. The source of this sequence is a man in his forties or fifties who received an inactivated influenza vaccine. The source was PBMCs from blood, collected approximately 5 days after vaccination. The chain joins TRBV6-2 or TRBV6-3 to TRBJ2-2; D is unresolved. The CDR3 bases are TGTGCCAGCAGTGACACGGGTCGTGTGGGCGGGGAGCTGTTTTTT. It yields the protein CASSDTGRVGGELFF.